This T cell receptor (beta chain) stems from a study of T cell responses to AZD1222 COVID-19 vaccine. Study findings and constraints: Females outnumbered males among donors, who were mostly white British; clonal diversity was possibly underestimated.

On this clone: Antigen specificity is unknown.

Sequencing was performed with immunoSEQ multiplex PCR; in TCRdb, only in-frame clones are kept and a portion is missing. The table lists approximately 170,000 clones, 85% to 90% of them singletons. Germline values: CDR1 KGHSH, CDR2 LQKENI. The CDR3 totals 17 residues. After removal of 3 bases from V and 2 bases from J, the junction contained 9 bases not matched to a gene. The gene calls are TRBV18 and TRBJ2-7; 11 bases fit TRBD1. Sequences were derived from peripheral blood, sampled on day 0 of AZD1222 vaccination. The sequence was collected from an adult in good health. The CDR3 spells CASSPNLGQGVAYEQYF. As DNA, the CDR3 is TGTGCCAGCTCACCGAACCTGGGACAGGGGGTCGCCTACGAGCAGTACTTC.